This T cell receptor beta chain was documented in a study of cytomegalovirus exposure and HLA in healthy donors (dated by TCRdb to the late 2010s). About the full investigation: An earlier analysis of roughly 630 of the donors reported about 250 Gb of sequence data and 100 million to 140 million unique TCR beta sequences from roughly 180 million T cells. An early release that covered more than 550 HLA-typed donors contained approximately 290 gigabases of sequencing data and 70 million to 100 million unique TCR sequences. Of the 398 genotyped donors, about 80% fell in the genetic ancestry cluster associated with self-reported Caucasian donors. The aim of the study was to test whether cataloging public T cell receptors could identify signatures of past pathogen exposure. The study used immunosequencing to profile the T cell repertoires of several hundred subjects and linked those repertoires to cytomegalovirus serostatus. In addition to the first cohort of 650 to 800 subjects, a separate validation cohort of 130 or so different subjects was used. High-throughput TCR immunosequencing, statistical association of individual TCRs with disease status, and machine learning were combined to predict cytomegalovirus infection status. A later analysis re-examined previously published TCR beta repertoires from over 500 donors and added high-resolution HLA genotyping to investigate patterns of TCR occurrence. The later analysis used no new phenotypic data to find candidate immune exposures, relying instead on TCR beta sequences and their occurrence across donors. To decide whether each TCR beta V gene segment behaved as functional or pseudogenic, an earlier analysis of approximately 590 of the donors relied on high-throughput TCR beta sequencing. Donor age, sex, ethnicity and CMV serostatus were compiled together with the repertoire data. Genome-wide SNP genotypes for about 60% of the 666 donors were used in a later genetic analysis, which treated that subset as a discovery cohort. All discovery cohort repertoires had been generated using a single sequencing platform. Both class I and class II loci were covered by HLA typing, at four-digit resolution. Typing coverage differed by locus: A, B, C, DRB1 and DQB1 were typed in about 620-630 donors, DQA1 in 500 to 550, DPA1 in 600 to 610, and DPB1 in 400 to 480. Roughly 5 DR-DQ haplotypes were treated as single units for association and clustering because of strong linkage in the cohort. Among around 400 genotyped donors of the cohort, an average of around 250,000 unique TCR beta nucleotide sequences was sequenced per donor, of which roughly 18% were non-productive.

The library was obtained by the immunoSEQ multiplex PCR assay. A mixture of 60 forward primers for TCR Vbeta segments and 13 reverse primers for TCR Jbeta segments was used in the multiplex PCR. Amplification of the CDR3 region of rearranged TCR beta genes was performed with a multiplex PCR assay on genomic DNA. The amplified TCR beta libraries were sequenced on the Illumina HiSeq System as 87-base-pair reads. In the paper's pipeline: In a later analysis, 70 million to 95 million unique TCR beta chains were counted across the 500 to 850 repertoires, and roughly 11 million of these chains were shared by at least two donors. A nearest-neighbor algorithm error-corrected the raw reads and collapsed the reads into unique sequences, merging closely related sequences to remove PCR and sequencing errors. To assign V, D and J gene segments, CDR3 sequences were aligned to IMGT reference sequences. For a sequence to be retained, at least a six-nucleotide match to both a V gene segment and a J gene segment was required. A rearrangement was called productive if the CDR3 had no stop codons and remained in frame with V and J, and every other rearrangement was called non-productive. CDR3 was defined by IMGT convention, running from the second conserved V-encoded cysteine to the conserved J-encoded phenylalanine. The earlier analysis of some 540 of the donors excluded any sequence lacking an unambiguous match to a single V gene segment. In an earlier analysis of some 590 of the donors, a V segment was called functional when productive rearrangements were above 56.7%, and segregating when the standard deviation between donors exceeded 5%. A statistical classification framework was built to diagnose cytomegalovirus status from the catalog of TCR beta chain sequences. In a later analysis, TCR nucleotide sequences were compared against IMGT/GENE-DB human TR gene sequences so that V and J genes could be assigned. The TCRdist pipeline was used in a later analysis to assign CDR3 sequences and most-parsimonious VDJ recombination scenarios. In a later analysis, each TCR beta chain was defined by its CDR3 amino acid sequence together with its V-gene family, and reads lacking a unique V-gene family were excluded. As a way to deal with suspected cross-contamination and a sequencing artifact, a later analysis dropped 450 to 700 nucleotide sequences that were highly shared and had low generation probability. In a later analysis, a clonal expansion index for each public chain was calculated from normalized within-repertoire ranks of inferred template counts. In a later analysis, generation probabilities were computed using a VDJ recombination model fitted to out-of-frame rearrangements, and the results were checked against IGoR. In a later analysis, hypergeometric tests were used to score TCR-TCR, TCR-HLA and TCR-CMV co-occurrence, with a repertoire-size bias correction applied to TCR pairs. To estimate false discovery rates, a later analysis permuted the HLA or CMV assignments 20 times. In a later analysis, co-occurring TCRs were grouped using DBSCAN, with TCRdist sequence similarity added in when clustering inside HLA-allele-positive subsets. Repertoires with fewer than 30,000 or more than 120,000 public chains were left out of co-occurrence clustering, as were four to six repertoires with anomalous nucleotide sharing. TCRdb took this table from immuneACCESS and kept in-frame rearrangements with V and J called. Such tables lack part of the clones; where checked against another copy, unresolved V genes explain under half of the gap, and the rest is unexplained. Clone size and V and J calls were adopted from that table, with D and trimming inferred from the DNA. For this sample the table gives roughly 190,000 clones, of which about 84% were detected only once. The top ten clonotypes cover 14% of the sample.

The cohort comprised under 700 healthy bone marrow donors. All cohort members were sampled while nominally healthy, although unrecorded immune exposures were likely present. The donor tested CMV seropositive and was one of the 289 seropositive cohort members. Every donor gave a peripheral blood sample, and the peripheral blood mononuclear cells from that sample were used for TCR beta sequencing. Genomic DNA was extracted from the blood cell samples with the Qiagen DNeasy Blood Extraction Kit. On the study overall, not on this receptor specifically: In both the original and validation cohorts, the classifier was reported to diagnose cytomegalovirus status with high specificity and sensitivity. In an earlier analysis of around 500 of the donors, most TCR beta V segments appeared in productive rearrangements about 87% or about 30% of the time, broadly matching IMGT annotations. In the study, 150 to 200 TCR beta chains were listed as associated with cytomegalovirus. In a later analysis, several top co-occurrence clusters were reported to appear linked to parvovirus B19, influenza, CMV and Epstein-Barr virus. Correlated functional status among segregating V segments might reflect linkage disequilibrium, but an unknown experimental factor could not be ruled out. In a later analysis, HLA-associated TCR beta chains were found to be more clonally expanded and to have lower generation probabilities than equally common non-associated chains. The sequencing pipeline was judged likely to have produced a cluster of highly shared sequence variants as a technical artifact. For the cohort, immune exposure information was limited to CMV serostatus. A later genetic analysis associated a missense DCLRE1C variant with V-gene and J-gene trimming of TCR beta chains, and an independent cohort replicated the association. When HLA alleles, especially DR and DQ, strongly co-occurred, TCR associations were difficult to assign to individual alleles. The authors suggested that the approach could potentially be extended to other disease states and immunological phenotypes. In a later genetic analysis, fewer N-insertions in productive TCRs were reported among donors in an Asian-associated ancestry cluster than the approximately 630-donor mean. A further reported finding was that TCR beta sequences accurately predicted the HLA-A and HLA-B alleles for most subjects in the first cohort. In a later analysis, the rate of TCR association differed among HLA loci, with DRB1 alleles having the most associated TCRs and HLA-C alleles having the fewest. Presence/absence analyses assumed roughly uniform sequencing depth across donors, an assumption that may not hold. At a false discovery rate of 0.05, a later analysis linked about 16,000 TCR beta sequences to specific HLA alleles. Across donors, most TCR sequences were observed very rarely, whereas some public TCRs were present in many individuals. Some IMGT-functional V segments, including TRBV6-2 and TRBV6-3, could not be distinguished by the 87-base-pair reads and were therefore excluded. This cohort had only TCR beta chains sequenced, and the lack of alpha or paired-chain data limited which features could be detected. The earlier analysis of 587 of the donors excluded seventeen rarely observed V segments, including chromosome 9 orphons, because counts were too low. A later analysis found that most CMV-associated TCR beta chains appeared HLA-restricted, with HLA associations seemingly driven largely by CMV exposure. Because HLA typing was missing for some donors at each locus, association tests included only the typed subset. In vitro tests confirmed that a few of the cytomegalovirus-associated TCR beta chains recognize cytomegalovirus antigens.

This clone was counted a single time. Its antigen specificity is not known. There are no base qualities to consult, and no much larger clone falls within one base. According to the germline V gene (reference sequence), CDR1 reads SGHNT and CDR2 reads YYREEE. Spanning cysteine to phenylalanine, the CDR3 consists of 16 amino acids. Here the CDR3 DNA is all that survives: 48 bases in frame from base 1. Cut back by 0 bases and 0 bases, the V and J ends lie 12 bases apart. The clonotype comes from a woman in her thirties in good health and CMV-seropositive. The rearranged chain carries TRBV5-4 and TRBJ1-1; the D gene is unclear. The sequenced sample was PBMCs. The CDR3 corresponds to CASSLGGRLMNTEAFF. Here is the DNA: TGTGCCAGCAGCTTGGGTGGTAGACTTATGAACACTGAAGCTTTCTTT.